This is a list of T cell receptor beta chains from one sample in a study of blood T cells in healthy people across ages. TCRdb reprocessed the 5' RACE reads with MiXCR, giving one entry per CDR3 protein. Among approximately 1.5 million distinct CDR3 sequences listed, roughly 43% were seen once. Material for sequencing was blood. Receptors were obtained from a woman aged 18-29 years in good health. The CDR3 runs from the conserved cysteine through the conserved F or W. The D gene is left open where the match is weak. Clone size is shown for a subset of rows, as once, few, many or a class of expanded clone.

D gene	J gene	V gene	clone size	CDR3 protein	CDR3 DNA
.	TRBJ2-1	TRBV4-3	.	CASSPSPLGAYNEQFF	TGCGCCAGCAGCCCTTCCCCACTAGGGGCCTACAATGAGCAGTTCTTC
.	TRBJ2-2	TRBV20-1	.	CSAALGTGVGELFF	TGCAGTGCTGCCCTAGGTACCGGGGTAGGGGAGCTGTTTTTT
.	TRBJ2-5	TRBV9	.	CASSVGLWETQYF	TGTGCCAGCAGCGTAGGGCTCTGGGAGACCCAGTACTTC
.	TRBJ1-4	TRBV12-3/TRBV12-4	.	CASSLWDNGEKLFF	TGTGCCAGCAGTTTATGGGACAATGGCGAAAAACTGTTTTTT
TRBD2	TRBJ2-1	TRBV6-5	few	CASSYSGTSGRYYNEQFF	TGTGCCAGCAGTTACTCCGGGACTAGCGGGAGGTACTACAATGAGCAGTTCTTC
.	TRBJ2-5	TRBV18	.	CASSPAPSQETQYF	TGTGCCAGCTCCCCGGCACCGTCCCAAGAGACCCAGTACTTC
.	TRBJ2-3	TRBV29-1	.	CSVEEASNTDTQYF	TGCAGCGTTGAAGAGGCATCGAACACAGATACGCAGTATTTT
.	TRBJ2-1	TRBV6-2/TRBV6-3	.	CASSARGTYNEQFF	TGTGCCAGCAGCGCAAGGGGTACATACAATGAGCAGTTCTTC
TRBD1	TRBJ2-7	TRBV7-2	.	CASRTTGIYEQYF	TGTGCCAGCAGGACGACAGGGATCTACGAGCAGTACTTC
.	TRBJ2-3	TRBV7-6	.	CASSLDGGRGDTQYF	TGTGCCAGCAGCTTAGATGGGGGGCGTGGAGATACGCAGTATTTT
.	TRBJ2-7	TRBV18	.	CASSATVTYEQYF	TGTGCCAGCTCAGCGACCGTTACCTACGAGCAGTACTTC
TRBD1	TRBJ2-7	TRBV20-1	.	CSAVRWDRVGYEQYF	TGCAGTGCCGTTCGATGGGACAGGGTAGGTTACGAGCAGTACTTC
.	TRBJ2-7	TRBV20-1	few	CSAPKATGKSYEQYF	TGCAGTGCTCCTAAGGCGACAGGCAAGTCCTACGAGCAGTACTTC
TRBD2	TRBJ2-7	TRBV12-3/TRBV12-4	.	CASSLDGRGGYEQYF	TGTGCCAGCAGTTTAGACGGGCGCGGGGGCTACGAGCAGTACTTC
.	TRBJ2-5	TRBV29-1	few	CSATVDQETQYF	TGCAGCGCTACGGTGGATCAAGAGACCCAGTACTTC
.	TRBJ2-7	TRBV7-9	.	CASSLNFGQAGGSSYNEQYF	TGTGCCAGCAGCTTAAACTTCGGGCAGGCTGGGGGAAGCTCCTACAATGAGCAGTACTTC
.	TRBJ2-7	TRBV18	.	CASSGRAESYEQYF	TGTGCCAGCTCAGGACGAGCGGAATCCTACGAGCAGTACTTC
.	TRBJ2-1	TRBV7-3	.	CASSLTLVGDEQFF	TGTGCCAGCAGCTTAACCCTGGTGGGGGATGAGCAGTTCTTC
TRBD1	TRBJ2-4	TRBV27	.	CASSSGQGTYYGQYF	TGTGCCAGCAGTTCAGGACAGGGGACATACTACGGGCAGTACTTC
.	TRBJ2-2	TRBV12-3/TRBV12-4	.	CASSSEAGELFF	TGTGCCAGCAGTTCGGAGGCCGGGGAGCTGTTTTTT
.	TRBJ2-1	TRBV5-6	.	CASSLRQEGVQFF	TGTGCCAGCAGCTTGAGGCAGGAAGGGGTGCAGTTCTTC
TRBD2	TRBJ2-3	TRBV29-1	many	CSVASGGATDTQYF	TGCAGCGTTGCCAGCGGGGGGGCCACAGATACGCAGTATTTT
.	TRBJ1-5	TRBV20-1	few	CSARDSGKYSNQPQHF	TGCAGTGCTAGAGATTCGGGGAAATATAGCAATCAGCCCCAGCATTTT
TRBD1	TRBJ1-6	TRBV27	.	CANSNYRGSLLSYNSPLHF	TGTGCCAACAGTAATTACAGGGGCTCCTTGTTGTCCTATAATTCACCCCTCCACTTT
TRBD1	TRBJ1-2	TRBV5-1	few	CASKRGQDNYGYTF	TGCGCCAGTAAACGGGGACAGGATAACTATGGCTACACCTTC
TRBD1	TRBJ2-1	TRBV9	few	CASSVDQGALDNEQFF	TGTGCCAGCAGCGTAGATCAGGGGGCTTTGGACAATGAGCAGTTCTTC
TRBD1	TRBJ2-7	TRBV14	.	CASSTLGQATPYEQYF	TGTGCCAGCAGCACACTGGGACAGGCAACCCCCTACGAGCAGTACTTC
.	TRBJ2-7	TRBV6-6	.	CASLRGDSEEQYF	TGTGCCAGCCTACGAGGGGACTCCGAAGAGCAGTACTTC
TRBD1	TRBJ2-7	TRBV20-1	few	CSASSRQGSYEQYF	TGCAGTGCTAGCAGTAGACAGGGGAGCTACGAGCAGTACTTC
TRBD1	TRBJ2-7	TRBV28	.	CASRFLQTGLDEQYF	TGTGCCAGCAGGTTCCTACAGACAGGGTTGGACGAGCAGTACTTC
.	TRBJ2-4	TRBV11-2	.	CASSLTGEKNIQYF	TGTGCCAGCAGCTTGACAGGAGAGAAAAACATTCAGTACTTC
.	TRBJ2-1	TRBV20-1	.	CSATTRENYNEQFF	TGCAGTGCTACAACGAGGGAGAACTACAATGAGCAGTTCTTC
.	TRBJ2-7	TRBV7-9	.	CASSFDPTRSSYNEQYF	TGTGCCAGCAGCTTCGACCCGACTAGATCCTCCTACAATGAGCAGTACTTC
.	TRBJ1-5	TRBV6-1	.	CASNEAEGVGNQPQHF	TGTGCCAGCAATGAAGCGGAGGGTGTTGGCAATCAGCCCCAGCATTTT
.	TRBJ2-3	TRBV7-2	few	CASSLEVSDTQYF	TGTGCCAGCAGCTTAGAGGTCTCAGATACGCAGTATTTT